This T cell receptor (beta chain) was recorded in a study of shared clonotypes between healthy human individuals. The protocol was immunoSEQ multiplex PCR, while the TCRdb copy is restricted to in-frame clones and leaves out a portion. The sample consists of around 980,000 clones, about 80% of them appearing once. This clone was seen just once. The CDR3 spans 13 residues. Germline CDR1 reads SGHTA; CDR2 reads FQGTGA. Between the trimmed V and J ends, which lost 5 bases and 1 base, there was a span of 5 bases. This sequence joins TRBV7-3 and TRBJ2-2, with D perhaps matching TRBD2 (5 bases). The TCR sequence derives from a man younger than 30 in good health. Some clones in this sample may be carry-over from other donors' samples. Sequencing was performed on memory CD4+ T cells from PBMCs. The subset is: CD45RA-negative fraction. As DNA, the CDR3 is TGTGCCAGCAGCCGGGAGAACACCGGGGAGCTGTTTTTT. Protein sequence: CASSRENTGELFF.